This T cell receptor beta chain was obtained from a study of T cells in tuberculosis. Study-wide results and limits: Cases with active tuberculosis were adults, while controls were adolescents.

Details on this clone: The antigen is undetermined.

Sequenced by immunoSEQ multiplex PCR; TCRdb stores in-frame clones only, minus some. The top ten clones hold 6.8% of a sample with over 25,000 clones, roughly 94% of them seen once. The ends were cut back, 0 bases at V and 3 bases at J, with 9 bases in the middle. Germline CDR1 and CDR2: KGHSH and LQKENI. CDR3 size: 14 residues. The time point here: new active TB diagnosis, blood taken before or within 7 days of starting treatment. On average roughly 92,000 T cells per donor were immunosequenced. The rearrangement links TRBV18 to TRBJ2-7, with D perhaps matching TRBD1 (5 bases). The TCR comes from an adult with tuberculosis. Sequencing was performed on PBMCs, taken at tuberculosis diagnosis. The CDR3 coding sequence is TGTGCCAGCTCACCACCGCAGGGTATCTACGAGCAGTACTTC. Amino acid sequence: CASSPPQGIYEQYF.